This T cell receptor beta chain is drawn from a study of identical twins. This clonotype has more than one count but fewer than ten. The antigen is not known. Notes on the study in general: The study found excess low generation probability among twin-shared out-of-frame alpha sequences. Cord blood beta clonotypes present at high abundance carried fewer insertions; no such pattern appeared in memory repertoires.

Through template switching, a universal primer site was introduced, and the cDNA contained unique molecular identifiers. TCRdb redid the calling of the 5' RACE reads with MiXCR, one entry per CDR3 protein. The profile shows about 550,000 distinct CDR3 sequences, approximately 20% of them singletons. The germline V and J ends were trimmed by 3 bases and 7 bases, with 10 bases remaining between them. The CDR3 runs to 13 residues. These same records also appear under a second study, on yellow fever vaccine responses in identical twins.

Sequenced input: CD4+ T cells sorted from blood. The TCR comes from a woman younger than 30 in good health. The gene calls are TRBV12-3 or TRBV12-4 and TRBJ1-5; weak D call: TRBD1 (5 bases). The DNA for the CDR3 is TGTGCCAGCAGTTTGCCGGGGCGACAGCCCCAGCATTTT. This sequence encodes CASSLPGRQPQHF.